Below, 9 T cell receptor beta chains from the same sample are listed, as sequenced in a study of cytomegalovirus exposure and HLA in healthy donors. PCR used 60 Vbeta primers and 13 Jbeta primers. Sequencing was performed with immunoSEQ multiplex PCR; in TCRdb, only in-frame clones are kept and a portion is missing. This sample's table reports about 70,000 clones. The sample consisted of PBMCs. The receptors were gathered from a female donor in good health and CMV-seropositive.

The V call is TRBV28, the J call TRBJ1-4; the D gene is possibly TRBD1 (5 bases). V was cut by 5 bases and J by 4 bases, with 14 bases left in between. Germline loops: CDR1 MDHEN, CDR2 SYDVKM. The CDR3 runs 15 residues. The CDR3 DNA sequence: TGTGCCAGCAGTAGGATGCAGGGCCTTAATGAAAAACTGTTTTTT. This codes for CASSRMQGLNEKLFF. The full variable domain, its missing parts supplied by reference TRBV28 and TRBJ1-4, is DVKVTQSSRYLVKRTGEKVFLECVQDMDHENMFWYRQDPGLGLRLIYFSYDVKMKEKGDIPEGYSVSREKKERFSLILESASTNQTSMYLCASSRMQGLNEKLFFGSGTQLSVL.

The chain is built from TRBV5-8 and TRBJ2-1; TRBD2 matches 8 bases. This CDR3 comprises 14 residues. Germline CDR1 is SGHTS and CDR2 is YDEGEE. V shed 2 bases, J shed 8 bases, and the junction held 6 bases outside the gene matches. The CDR3 protein is CASSFGTSHDEQFF. Written as DNA, the CDR3 is TGTGCCAGCAGCTTCGGGACTAGTCACGATGAGCAGTTCTTC.

The rearrangement uses TRBV19 and TRBJ1-1; unclear D gene. Looked up from germline, CDR1 is LNHDA and CDR2 is SQIVND (reference sequence). This CDR3 has 14 amino acids. With 6 bases removed from V and 5 bases from J, the gap between germline ends came to 16 bases. CDR3 amino acids: CASSAVGWRTEAFF. As DNA, the CDR3 is TGTGCCAGTAGCGCAGTCGGGTGGAGAACTGAAGCTTTCTTT. The full variable domain, completed using reference TRBV19 and TRBJ1-1, is DGGITQSPKYLFRKEGQNVTLSCEQNLNHDAMYWYRQDPGQGLRLIYYSQIVNDFQKGDIAEGYSVSREKKESFPLTVTSAQKNPTAFYLCASSAVGWRTEAFFGQGTRLTVV.

The chain joins TRBV6-5 to TRBJ2-1; 8 nucleotides match TRBD1. This CDR3 is 14 amino acids long. Trimming at V came to 5 bases and at J to 9 bases, leaving 9 bases not matched to a gene. CDR1 is MNHEY and CDR2 is SVGAGI in the germline V gene. The chain's CDR3 is CASSMLAGGGEQFF. The CDR3 nucleotides read TGTGCCAGCAGTATGCTGGCAGGGGGCGGTGAGCAGTTCTTC.

The chain couples TRBV6-5 to TRBJ2-7; possible D gene TRBD1, 6 bases. Germline V CDR1 and CDR2: MNHEY, SVGAGI. The CDR3 runs 14 residues. V was cut by 5 bases and J by 1 base, with 12 bases left in between. The CDR3 loop reads CASSTRGGSYEQYF. CDR3 nucleotide sequence: TGTGCCAGCAGTACTAGAGGGGGATCCTACGAGCAGTACTTC.

The J gene is TRBJ2-5, the V gene TRBV6-6; D not resolved. CDR1 and CDR2 (germline): MNHNY, SVGAGI (reference sequence). V shed 5 bases and J shed 5 bases, with 6 bases lying between them. CDR3 length: 11 residues. The CDR3 here is CASSERETQYF. The CDR3 bases are TGTGCCAGCAGTGAACGGGAGACCCAGTACTTC.

The chain joins TRBV7-9 to TRBJ2-1, with TRBD1 as a possible D gene (5 bases). Trimming cost V 5 bases and J 6 bases, with 17 bases left between them. The CDR3 contains 15 residues. Germline values: CDR1 SEHNR, CDR2 FQNEAQ (reference sequence). In DNA, the CDR3 is TGTGCCAGCAGCCGACAGTCAGGTGCCCCCAATGAGCAGTTCTTC. Translated: CASSRQSGAPNEQFF.

The chain recombines TRBV15 with TRBJ2-1, with 13 bases that match TRBD2. V shed 0 bases and J 0 bases; nucleotides not matched to a gene: 14. Germline CDR1 reads LNHNV; CDR2 reads YYDKDF (reference sequence). The CDR3 contains 22 residues. Here the CDR3 DNA reads TGTGCCACCAGCAGAGATGGGGGACCGGGACTAGCGGGGTGGGGCTCCTACAATGAGCAGTTCTTC. It specifies CATSRDGGPGLAGWGSYNEQFF. Combining the CDR3 with reference TRBV15 and TRBJ2-1 gives the whole variable domain DAMVIQNPRYQVTQFGKPVTLSCSQTLNHNVMYWYQQKSSQAPKLLFHYYDKDFNNEADTPDNFQSRRPNTSFCFLDIRSPGLGDTAMYLCATSRDGGPGLAGWGSYNEQFFGPGTRLTVL.

The chain links TRBV19 to TRBJ2-7; the match to TRBD1 covers 9 bases. Germline loops: CDR1 LNHDA, CDR2 SQIVND (reference sequence). The CDR3 totals 14 residues. The V gene end was trimmed by 3 bases and the J gene end by 7 bases; junction bases not matched to a gene: 7. DNA of the CDR3: TGTGCCAGTAGTATTCAGGGGACAGGGAGGGAGCAGTACTTC. This gives the protein CASSIQGTGREQYF.